The present T cell receptor (beta chain) was sequenced within a study of blood T cell repertoires in COVID-19. Study at large: Material from acute and convalescent COVID-19 was sourced from the United States, Italy and Spain. Sources were T cells, B-cell-depleted T cells, or PBMCs; the material itself was cDNA or gDNA.

This CDR3 has 13 residues. The ends were cut back, 3 bases at V and 2 bases at J, with 7 bases in the middle. Original data processing: By means of reference gene primer amplification, nucleated cell counts were estimated. Clones were sequenced by immunoSEQ multiplex PCR, and TCRdb holds only the in-frame ones, with some missing. V and J calls and clone size come straight from that table; D and trimming were deduced from the DNA. The sample records about 48,000 clones, approximately 80% being singletons. The receptor's source is a man between 65 and 79 years old with acute or convalescent COVID-19. Source material: peripheral blood. V usage is TRBV12-3 or TRBV12-4 and J usage is TRBJ2-5; no reliable D call. The CDR3 loop reads CASSFSRQETQYF. CDR3 nucleotide sequence: TGTGCCAGCAGTTTCAGCAGGCAAGAGACCCAGTACTTC.